One sample yielded the 13 T cell receptor beta chains listed below, sequenced in a study of post-analysis software for immune sequencing data. Study outcomes and limitations: Four or five TRBV segments were significantly more frequent in patients than in controls. TRBV5-6, TRBV5-1 and TRBV20-1 were among these segments.

The TCR beta cDNA libraries carried unique molecular identifiers. TCRdb itself ran the PCR reads through MiXCR, one entry per CDR3 protein. Here the sample spans 750,000 to 900,000 distinct CDR3 sequences, just over 45% being singletons. These receptors have no known antigen. The sequenced sample consisted of blood. The receptors derive from a girl aged 10-17 years with multiple sclerosis.

This chain links TRBV7-3 with TRBJ2-4; TRBD1 agrees at 7 bases. The J call is in doubt because the DNA end fits TRBJ2-7 better. The CDR3 loop spans 16 amino acids. Germline V gene lookup returns CDR1 SGHTA and CDR2 FQGTGA. The CDR3 coding sequence is TGTGCCAGCAGCCTCGTCGGGACAGACCTAACCTACGAGCAGTACTTC. This encodes CASSLVGTDLTYEQYF.

The rearrangement joins TRBV28 to TRBJ2-7; D is possibly TRBD1 (6 bases). The CDR3 is 15 residues long. CDR1 is MDHEN, CDR2 SYDVKM, per germline. Trimming left V 5 bases short and J 6 bases short, with 20 bases between. CDR3 sequence (DNA): TGTGCCAGCAGTCCTCGCCAGGGGAGACAAGGCGAGCAGTACTTC. Translated, it gives CASSPRQGRQGEQYF.

This sequence joins TRBV28 and TRBJ2-1; D is possibly TRBD2 (6 bases). V lost 7 bases and J lost 4, with 17 bases in between. The CDR3 consists of 15 residues. CDR1 and CDR2 from the germline V gene are MDHEN and SYDVKM. CDR3 sequence: CASTTGTLKYNEQFF. For the CDR3, the DNA is TGTGCCAGCACCACCGGGACTCTCAAATACAATGAGCAGTTCTTC.

The chain is built from TRBV3-1 and TRBJ1-2, with 7 bases matching TRBD1. Per the germline V gene, CDR1 is LGHDT and CDR2 is YNNKEL (reference sequence). The CDR3 has 15 amino acids. J gave up 1 base and V 5 bases, and 7 bases lay outside the gene matches. CDR3 coding DNA: TGTGCCAGCAGCGGGACAGCTAGATTTAACTATGGCTACACCTTC. It encodes CASSGTARFNYGYTF.

This sequence joins TRBV20-1 and TRBJ1-1; D remains unclear. Germline V gene sequence: CDR1 DFQATT, CDR2 SNEGSKA (reference sequence). The CDR3 has 13 amino acids. Trimming took off 2 bases at V and 1 base at J, with 8 bases between the two ends. The CDR3 sequence: CSARRRENTEAFF. CDR3 DNA: TGCAGTGCTAGAAGGCGGGAGAACACTGAAGCTTTCTTT.

The genes are TRBV20-1 and TRBJ2-5, with 10 bases that match TRBD1. Germline CDR1 DFQATT, CDR2 SNEGSKA (reference sequence). With V trimmed by 2 bases and J by 4 bases, 10 bases remained unmatched. The CDR3 runs 16 residues. The CDR3, as DNA: TGCAGTGCTAGATTTCGGGACAGGGGAGGAGGAGAGACCCAGTACTTC. This translates into CSARFRDRGGGETQYF.

Many counts were recorded for this clonotype. The gene calls are TRBV29-1 and TRBJ2-7; 9 bases are shared with TRBD1. The CDR3 covers 17 residues. J lost 0 bases, V lost 3 bases, and 12 bases had no gene match. CDR1 is SQVTM, CDR2 ANQGSEA, per germline. CDR3: CSVENQPGQGNSYEQYF. In DNA form, the CDR3 reads TGCAGCGTTGAGAACCAACCGGGACAGGGTAACTCCTACGAGCAGTACTTC.

V and J are TRBV2 and TRBJ2-1; D unresolved. Deletions cut 7 bases from V and 7 bases from J, with 20 bases between. CDR1 is SNHLY and CDR2 is FYNNEI in the germline V gene. The CDR3 is made up of 15 amino acids. CDR3 in amino acids: CASTPADRMWNEQFF. The CDR3, as DNA: TGTGCCAGCACTCCGGCGGACCGGATGTGGAATGAGCAGTTCTTC.

The chain carries TRBV6-5 and TRBJ2-1, with 13 bases aligning to TRBD2. Germline trimming cut 6 bases from V and 7 bases from J; bases unmatched to any gene: 6. Looked up from germline, CDR1 is MNHEY and CDR2 is SVGAGI. The CDR3 is 15 amino acids. The CDR3 reads CASRQLAGGSNEQFF. The CDR3 nucleotides read TGTGCCAGCAGACAACTAGCGGGAGGGTCTAATGAGCAGTTCTTC.

The rearrangement links TRBV3-1 to TRBJ2-4, with TRBD2 identical over 7 bases. V lost 1 base to trimming and J lost 13 bases; unmatched junction nucleotides: 13. The V gene's germline CDR1 is LGHDT and CDR2 YNNKEL (reference sequence). This CDR3 is 15 amino acids long. The CDR3 protein is CASSQALGGVAEQYF. CDR3 DNA sequence: TGTGCCAGCAGCCAAGCCCTTGGGGGGGTCGCGGAGCAGTACTTC.

CDR3 protein: CASGVGRAGLDEQYF. CDR3 DNA sequence: TGCGCCAGCGGGGTGGGTAGGGCCGGACTCGACGAGCAGTACTTC. This rearrangement joins TRBV5-1 to TRBJ2-4, with D possibly TRBD2 on 5 matching bases. The J call may not be correct, given that the DNA end is closer to TRBJ2-7. This CDR3 spans 15 amino acids. Germline V CDR1 and CDR2: SGHRS, YFSETQ.

The genes are TRBV11-2 and TRBJ1-1, with D unclear. V lost 8 bases, J lost 1 base, and 8 bases lay in between. Germline lookup yields CDR1 SGHAT and CDR2 FQNNGV. There are 12 residues in the CDR3. The CDR3 region is CASRLGNTEAFF. Here the CDR3 DNA reads TGTGCCAGCCGGTTGGGGAACACTGAAGCTTTCTTT.

This chain connects TRBV30 to TRBJ2-7, with TRBD1 matching 7 bases. Germline assignment: CDR1 GTSNPN and CDR2 SVGIG (reference sequence). This CDR3 comprises 12 residues. J was trimmed by 5 bases and V by 3 bases; bases with no gene match: 4. The CDR3: CAWRDRWDEQYF. The CDR3 DNA follows: TGTGCCTGGAGGGACAGGTGGGACGAGCAGTACTTC.